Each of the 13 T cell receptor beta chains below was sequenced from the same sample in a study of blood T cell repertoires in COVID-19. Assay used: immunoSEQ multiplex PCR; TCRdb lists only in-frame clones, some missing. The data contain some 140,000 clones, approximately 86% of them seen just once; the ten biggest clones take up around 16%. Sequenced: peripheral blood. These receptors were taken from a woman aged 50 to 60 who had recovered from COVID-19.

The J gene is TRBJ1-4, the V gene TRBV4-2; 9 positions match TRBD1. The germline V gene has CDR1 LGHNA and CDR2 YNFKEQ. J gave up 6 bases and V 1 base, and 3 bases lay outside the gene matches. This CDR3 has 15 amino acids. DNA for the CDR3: TGTGCCAGCAGCCAAGCGGGACAGGGTGATGAAAAACTGTTTTTT. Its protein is CASSQAGQGDEKLFF.

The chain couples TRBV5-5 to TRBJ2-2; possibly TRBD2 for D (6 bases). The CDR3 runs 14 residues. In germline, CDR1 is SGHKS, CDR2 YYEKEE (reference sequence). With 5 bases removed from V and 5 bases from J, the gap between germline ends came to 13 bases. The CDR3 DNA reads TGTGCCAGCAGAGTGTGGGGAGGAACCGGGGAGCTGTTTTTT. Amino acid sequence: CASRVWGGTGELFF.

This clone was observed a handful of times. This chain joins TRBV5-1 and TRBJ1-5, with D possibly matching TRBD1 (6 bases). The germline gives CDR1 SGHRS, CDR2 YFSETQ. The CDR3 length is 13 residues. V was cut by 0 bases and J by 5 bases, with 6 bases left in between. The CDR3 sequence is CASSLAGDQPQHF. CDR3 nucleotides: TGCGCCAGCAGCTTGGCAGGGGATCAGCCCCAGCATTTT. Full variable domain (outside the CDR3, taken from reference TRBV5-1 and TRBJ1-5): KAGVTQTPRYLIKTRGQQVTLSCSPISGHRSVSWYQQTPGQGLQFLFEYFSETQRNKGNFPGRFSGRQFSNSRSEMNVSTLELGDSALYLCASSLAGDQPQHFGDGTRLSIL.

The CDR3 is CASSHRAGRRRNEQFF. The CDR3 DNA follows: TGTGCCAGCAGCCACCGGGCGGGCCGCCGGAGGAATGAGCAGTTCTTC. This chain links TRBV3-1 (or the pseudogene TRBV3-2) with TRBJ2-1, with D possibly matching TRBD2 (5 bases). Looked up from germline, CDR1 is LGHDT and CDR2 is YNNKEL (reference sequence). V was clipped by 3 bases and J by 7 bases, with 19 bases between them. The CDR3 is 16 amino acids.

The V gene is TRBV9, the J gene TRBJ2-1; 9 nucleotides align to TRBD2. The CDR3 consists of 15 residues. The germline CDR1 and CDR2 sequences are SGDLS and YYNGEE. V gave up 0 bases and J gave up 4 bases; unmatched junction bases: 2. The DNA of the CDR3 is TGTGCCAGCAGCGTAGATAGCGGGAGTTACAATGAGCAGTTCTTC. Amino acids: CASSVDSGSYNEQFF.

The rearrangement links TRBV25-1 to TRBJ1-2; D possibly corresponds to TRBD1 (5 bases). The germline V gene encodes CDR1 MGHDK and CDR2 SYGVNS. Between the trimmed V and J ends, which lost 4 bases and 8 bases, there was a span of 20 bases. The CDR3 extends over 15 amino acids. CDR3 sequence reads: CASSAQGLAWGGYTF. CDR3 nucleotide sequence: TGTGCCAGCAGTGCGCAGGGCCTCGCTTGGGGAGGCTACACCTTC.

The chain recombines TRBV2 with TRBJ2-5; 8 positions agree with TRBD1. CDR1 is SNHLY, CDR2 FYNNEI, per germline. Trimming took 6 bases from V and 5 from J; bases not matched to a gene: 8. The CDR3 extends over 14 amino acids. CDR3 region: CASRTRGLGETQYF. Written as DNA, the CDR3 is TGTGCCAGCAGAACCAGGGGGCTGGGGGAGACCCAGTACTTC.

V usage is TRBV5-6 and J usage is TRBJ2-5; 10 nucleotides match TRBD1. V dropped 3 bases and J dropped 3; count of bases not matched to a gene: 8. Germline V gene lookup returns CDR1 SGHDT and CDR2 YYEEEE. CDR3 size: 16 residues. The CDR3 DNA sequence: TGTGCCAGCAGCTATTCCCCCGGGACAGGGGAAGAGACCCAGTACTTC. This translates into CASSYSPGTGEETQYF.

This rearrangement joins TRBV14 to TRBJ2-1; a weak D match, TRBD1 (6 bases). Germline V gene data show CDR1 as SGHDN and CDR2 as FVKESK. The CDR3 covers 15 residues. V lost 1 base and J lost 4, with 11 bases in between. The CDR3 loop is CASSQGGTTYNEQFF. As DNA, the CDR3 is TGTGCCAGCAGCCAAGGAGGGACAACATACAATGAGCAGTTCTTC. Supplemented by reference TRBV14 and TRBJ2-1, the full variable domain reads EAGVTQFPSHSVIEKGQTVTLRCDPISGHDNLYWYRRVMGKEIKFLLHFVKESKQDESGMPNNRFLAERTGGTYSTLKVQPAELEDSGVYFCASSQGGTTYNEQFFGPGTRLTVL.

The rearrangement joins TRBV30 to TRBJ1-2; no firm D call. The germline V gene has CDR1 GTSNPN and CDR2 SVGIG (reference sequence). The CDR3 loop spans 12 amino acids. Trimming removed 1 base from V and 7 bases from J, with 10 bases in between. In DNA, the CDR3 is TGTGCCTGGAGTGAGCTGCACGGTGGCTACACCTTC. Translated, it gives CAWSELHGGYTF.

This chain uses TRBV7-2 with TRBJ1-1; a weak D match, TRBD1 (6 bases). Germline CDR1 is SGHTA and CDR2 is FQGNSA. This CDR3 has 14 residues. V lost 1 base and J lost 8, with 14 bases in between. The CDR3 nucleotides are TGTGCCAGCAGCTTAGGGGGTTTCGGGACAGAAGCTTTCTTT. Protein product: CASSLGGFGTEAFF. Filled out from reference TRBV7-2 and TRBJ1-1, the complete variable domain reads GAGVSQSPSNKVTEKGKDVELRCDPISGHTALYWYRQSLGQGLEFLIYFQGNSAPDKSGLPSDRFSAERTGGSVSTLTIQRTQQEDSAVYLCASSLGGFGTEAFFGQGTRLTVV.

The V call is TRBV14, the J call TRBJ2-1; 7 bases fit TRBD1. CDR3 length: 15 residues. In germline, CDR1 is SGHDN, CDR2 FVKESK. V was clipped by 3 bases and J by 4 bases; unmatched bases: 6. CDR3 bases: TGTGCCAGCAGCCACGGGACAGCAGGATACAATGAGCAGTTCTTC. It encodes CASSHGTAGYNEQFF. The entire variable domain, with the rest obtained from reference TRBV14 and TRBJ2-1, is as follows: EAGVTQFPSHSVIEKGQTVTLRCDPISGHDNLYWYRRVMGKEIKFLLHFVKESKQDESGMPNNRFLAERTGGTYSTLKVQPAELEDSGVYFCASSHGTAGYNEQFFGPGTRLTVL.

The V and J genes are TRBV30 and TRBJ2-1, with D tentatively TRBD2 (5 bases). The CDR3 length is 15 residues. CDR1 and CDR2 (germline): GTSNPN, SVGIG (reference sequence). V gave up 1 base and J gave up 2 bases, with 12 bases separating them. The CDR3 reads CAWSEGRLTYNEQFF. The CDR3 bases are TGTGCCTGGAGTGAAGGGAGATTAACCTACAATGAGCAGTTCTTC.